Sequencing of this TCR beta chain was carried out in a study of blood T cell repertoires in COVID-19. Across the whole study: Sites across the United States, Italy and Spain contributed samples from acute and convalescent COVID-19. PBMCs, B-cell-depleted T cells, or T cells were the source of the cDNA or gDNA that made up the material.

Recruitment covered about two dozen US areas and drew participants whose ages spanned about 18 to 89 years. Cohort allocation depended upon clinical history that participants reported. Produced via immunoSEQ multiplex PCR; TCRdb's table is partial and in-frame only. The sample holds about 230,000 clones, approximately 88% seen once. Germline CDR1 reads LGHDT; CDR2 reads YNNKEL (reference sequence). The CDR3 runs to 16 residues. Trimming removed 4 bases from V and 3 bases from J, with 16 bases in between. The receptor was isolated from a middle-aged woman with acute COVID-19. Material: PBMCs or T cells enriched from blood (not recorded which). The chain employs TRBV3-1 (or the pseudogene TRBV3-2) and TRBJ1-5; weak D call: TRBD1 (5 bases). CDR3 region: CASSPGSDGANQPQHF. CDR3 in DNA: TGTGCCAGCAGCCCCGGATCCGATGGGGCCAATCAGCCCCAGCATTTT.